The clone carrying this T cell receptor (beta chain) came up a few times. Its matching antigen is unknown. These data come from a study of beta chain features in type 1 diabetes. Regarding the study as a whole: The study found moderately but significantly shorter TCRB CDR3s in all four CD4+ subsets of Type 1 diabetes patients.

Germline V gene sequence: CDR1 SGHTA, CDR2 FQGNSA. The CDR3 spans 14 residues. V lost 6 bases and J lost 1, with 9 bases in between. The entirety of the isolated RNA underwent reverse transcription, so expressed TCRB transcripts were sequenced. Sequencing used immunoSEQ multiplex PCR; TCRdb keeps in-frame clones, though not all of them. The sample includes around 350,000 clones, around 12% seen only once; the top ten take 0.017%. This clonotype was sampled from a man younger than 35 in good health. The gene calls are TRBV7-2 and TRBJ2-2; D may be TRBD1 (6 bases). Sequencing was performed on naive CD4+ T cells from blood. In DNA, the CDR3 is TGTGCCAGCAGATCGACAGGGAACACCGGGGAGCTGTTTTTT. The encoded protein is CASRSTGNTGELFF.